The 21 T cell receptor beta chains below come from one sample, sequenced in a study of blood T cell repertoires in COVID-19. Some clones are missing from TCRdb's copy, which holds only in-frame ones; the method was immunoSEQ multiplex PCR. This sample has about 100,000 clones, with more than 75% found just once. The sequencing sample was made of peripheral blood. The origin of the receptors is a human donor in a cohort sampled during active COVID-19.

This clone has a handful of counts. The V and J genes are TRBV4-3 and TRBJ1-4, with D perhaps matching TRBD1 (5 bases). This CDR3 has 17 amino acids. Deletions cut 2 bases from V and 3 bases from J, with 16 bases between. Germline CDR1 and CDR2: LGHNA and YSLEER. CDR3 in DNA: TGCGCCAGCAGCCAATTCGTGCTCGGGGGTTCTAATGAAAAACTGTTTTTT. Its protein is CASSQFVLGGSNEKLFF.

This clone turned up a few times. The chain recombines TRBV5-1 with TRBJ1-1; 7 nucleotides agree with TRBD1. Germline CDR1 and CDR2: SGHRS and YFSETQ. J lost 3 bases, V lost 6 bases, and 5 bases had no gene match. The CDR3 extends over 13 amino acids. The CDR3 protein is CASNEQGHTEAFF. In DNA, the CDR3 is TGCGCCAGCAATGAACAGGGGCACACTGAAGCTTTCTTT.

The chain has TRBV7-2 and TRBJ2-3; 9 bases are shared with TRBD2. Germline trimming cut 5 bases from V and 5 bases from J; bases unmatched to any gene: 11. Germline V gene data show CDR1 as SGHTA and CDR2 as FQGNSA. The CDR3 length is 16 residues. CDR3 coding DNA: TGTGCCAGCAGCCTCAGACTAGCGGTTAAGGGAGATACGCAGTATTTT. Its translation is CASSLRLAVKGDTQYF.

The genes are TRBV6-6 and TRBJ1-1, with a tentative D call TRBD1 (6 bases). V was clipped by 6 bases and J by 0 bases, with 17 bases between them. The CDR3 spans 16 residues. The germline V gene encodes CDR1 MNHNY and CDR2 SVGAGI (reference sequence). CDR3 sequence: CASRTGQGRMNTEAFF. The CDR3, as DNA: TGTGCCAGCAGAACAGGGCAGGGACGAATGAACACTGAAGCTTTCTTT.

The V gene is TRBV30, the J gene TRBJ2-1, with D perhaps TRBD2 (6 bases). The germline gives CDR1 GTSNPN, CDR2 SVGIG (reference sequence). V lost 5 bases to trimming and J lost 3 bases, with 14 bases between them. The CDR3 sequence is 14 residues long. DNA of the CDR3: TGTGCCTGGGTCAGCGGGTCGGTCTACAATGAGCAGTTCTTC. It specifies CAWVSGSVYNEQFF.

The V and J genes are TRBV12-3 or TRBV12-4 and TRBJ1-2; D is unresolved. V lost 1 base to trimming and J lost 4 bases, with 7 bases between them. The CDR3 runs 13 residues. CDR3 coding DNA: TGTGCCAGCAGTTTAGGGTCGAGCTATGGCTACACCTTC. Protein product: CASSLGSSYGYTF.

The CDR3 bases are TGTGCCAGCCGCTATAAGCGGGACAACTACGAGCAGTACTTC. Its protein is CASRYKRDNYEQYF. V gene TRBV6-5 combines with J gene TRBJ2-7; D might be TRBD2 (7 bases). Germline V gives CDR1 MNHEY, CDR2 SVGAGI. The CDR3 consists of 14 residues. With 8 bases removed from V and 3 bases from J, the gap between germline ends came to 17 bases.

The chain has TRBV6-5 and TRBJ1-1; 7 bases match TRBD1. CDR3 size: 14 residues. Per germline, CDR1 MNHEY and CDR2 SVGAGI. V shed 6 bases and J 1 base; nucleotides not matched to a gene: 5. CDR3 region: CASRTGTANTEAFF. The CDR3 DNA reads TGTGCCAGCAGGACCGGGACAGCGAACACTGAAGCTTTCTTT.

This clone appeared a single time. The chain has TRBV14 and TRBJ2-3; weak D call: TRBD1 (6 bases). V lost 2 bases, J lost 1 base, and 16 bases lay in between. The length of the CDR3 is 17 residues. Germline CDR1 reads SGHDN; CDR2 reads FVKESK. The CDR3 DNA sequence: TGTGCCAGCAGCCAACGCACAGGGCGAGGGGGCACAGATACGCAGTATTTT. This sequence encodes CASSQRTGRGGTDTQYF.

This clone was counted only a few times. The chain has TRBV19 and TRBJ2-2, with D unresolved. The CDR3 is made up of 16 amino acids. Germline assignment: CDR1 LNHDA and CDR2 SQIVND (reference sequence). Trimming removed 3 bases at V and 5 bases at J, with 16 bases between. The CDR3 DNA follows: TGTGCCAGTAGTATCGTTGTGGGCGCGAGAACCGGGGAGCTGTTTTTT. Amino acids: CASSIVVGARTGELFF.

The V call is TRBV27, the J call TRBJ2-7; tentatively, D is TRBD1 (6 bases). The CDR3 sequence is 13 residues long. Trimming shortened V by 5 bases and J by 6 bases, and 14 bases separated the two germline ends. Germline V gene lookup returns CDR1 MNHEY and CDR2 SMNVEV (reference sequence). CDR3 sequence: CASSPSWGPEQYF. The CDR3, as DNA: TGTGCCAGCAGTCCCTCGTGGGGGCCCGAGCAGTACTTC.

The chain links TRBV4-3 to TRBJ2-1; TRBD2 is a possible D gene (5 bases). V lost 2 bases and J 0 bases, leaving 8 bases between the germline ends. From germline, CDR1 is LGHNA and CDR2 YSLEER. The CDR3 has 15 residues. The CDR3 here is CASSQSGSSYNEQFF. The CDR3 DNA sequence: TGCGCCAGCAGCCAATCGGGAAGCTCCTACAATGAGCAGTTCTTC.

The chain links TRBV6-5 to TRBJ2-7; TRBD2 is a possible D gene (5 bases). Germline V gene lookup returns CDR1 MNHEY and CDR2 SVGAGI. The CDR3 consists of 13 residues. Trimming took off 2 bases at V and 3 bases at J, with 8 bases between the two ends. CDR3 sequence reads: CASSYKRGYEQYF. Here the CDR3 DNA reads TGTGCCAGCAGTTACAAACGGGGCTACGAGCAGTACTTC.

The V and J genes are TRBV10-3 and TRBJ2-1; the match to TRBD2 covers 7 bases. This CDR3 region has 15 residues. CDR1 and CDR2 from the germline V gene are ENHRY and SYGVKD. Trimming took 3 bases from V and 2 from J; bases not matched to a gene: 4. The chain's CDR3 is CAISEEGGTYNEQFF. DNA for the CDR3: TGTGCCATCAGTGAAGAGGGAGGGACCTACAATGAGCAGTTCTTC.

The rearrangement links TRBV28 to TRBJ2-7; 11 bases align to TRBD1. The germline CDR1 and CDR2 sequences are MDHEN and SYDVKM. The CDR3 sequence is 13 residues long. Unmatched junction bases numbered 7, after V lost 5 bases and J lost 10 bases. Here the CDR3 DNA reads TGTGCCAGCAGTGCGGACAGGGGGCGACTTCAGTACTTC. Translated, it gives CASSADRGRLQYF.

V gene TRBV19 combines with J gene TRBJ1-2; 8 bases map to TRBD1. The CDR3 runs to 12 residues. Germline trimming cut 9 bases from V and 7 bases from J; bases unmatched to any gene: 7. Germline V gene data show CDR1 as LNHDA and CDR2 as SQIVND (reference sequence). The CDR3 coding sequence is TGTGCCAGCAAGACAGGGGAGGGTGGCTACACCTTC. This sequence encodes CASKTGEGGYTF. The whole variable domain, filled in from reference TRBV19 and TRBJ1-2, reads DGGITQSPKYLFRKEGQNVTLSCEQNLNHDAMYWYRQDPGQGLRLIYYSQIVNDFQKGDIAEGYSVSREKKESFPLTVTSAQKNPTAFYLCASKTGEGGYTFGSGTRLTVV.

The chain joins TRBV11-2 to TRBJ2-7; 8 nucleotides line up with TRBD2. The CDR3 runs to 14 residues. Germline V gene lookup returns CDR1 SGHAT and CDR2 FQNNGV. V lost 7 bases and J lost 5; bases outside the gene matches: 10. The chain's CDR3 is CASTPAGVAHEQYF. CDR3 nucleotides: TGTGCCAGCACTCCAGCGGGAGTAGCCCACGAGCAGTACTTC.

The rearrangement links TRBV19 to TRBJ1-5; D might be TRBD1 (6 bases). Between the trimmed V and J ends, which lost 3 bases and 4 bases, there was a span of 10 bases. Germline V gives CDR1 LNHDA, CDR2 SQIVND (reference sequence). The CDR3 has 14 residues. This chain's CDR3 is CASSMGQQNQPQHF. In DNA form, the CDR3 reads TGTGCCAGTAGTATGGGACAACAAAATCAGCCCCAGCATTTT.

The V gene is TRBV4-1, the J gene TRBJ1-2; 8 bases map to TRBD1. The CDR3 has 15 amino acids. Trimming cost V 3 bases and J 5 bases; bases outside gene matches: 8. Germline-derived CDR1 and CDR2 are MGHRA and YSYEKL. This CDR3 reads CASSHRTGREYGYTF. The DNA for the CDR3 is TGCGCCAGCAGCCACCGGACAGGGCGAGAGTATGGCTACACCTTC.

This clone was counted a single time. This sequence joins TRBV27 and TRBJ1-3, with D maybe TRBD1 (6 bases). This CDR3 has 14 amino acids. Trimming removed 2 bases from V and 4 bases from J, with 9 bases in between. The V gene's germline CDR1 is MNHEY and CDR2 SMNVEV (reference sequence). This chain's CDR3 is CASSLTGNGNTIYF. The CDR3 nucleotides read TGTGCCAGCAGTTTAACAGGGAACGGAAACACCATATATTTT.

A single count supports this clone. The chain couples TRBV7-2 to TRBJ2-3; D is possibly TRBD2 (5 bases). This CDR3 is built from 15 residues. V lost 5 bases, J lost 0 bases, and 12 bases lay in between. Germline V gives CDR1 SGHTA, CDR2 FQGNSA. The CDR3 here is CASSVIASSTDTQYF. The CDR3 nucleotides read TGTGCCAGCAGCGTTATAGCGTCTAGCACAGATACGCAGTATTTT.